This is a list of T cell receptor beta chains from one sample in a study of CD8 T cells in ankylosing spondylitis. TCRdb passed the 5' RACE reads through MiXCR, listing each CDR3 protein once. The data show under 300,000 distinct CDR3 sequences, with approximately 9% seen just once and approximately 6.2% held by the top ten. The sample taken for sequencing was blood, either unsorted or a sorted T cell fraction (not recorded which). The receptors shown here come from a male donor with ankylosing spondylitis or in good health (not recorded which). The CDR3 runs from the conserved cysteine through the conserved F or W. A D gene is named only where the DNA matches it firmly. Only some rows state a clone size, as once, few, many or a class for expanded clones.

j_call clone_size d_call v_call cdr3_nt cdr3_aa
TRBJ1-2 many TRBD1 TRBV10-3 TGTGCCATCACAGGGGGCGCACGGGGCTACACCTTC CAITGGARGYTF
TRBJ2-3 . TRBD2 TRBV20-1 TGCAGTGCTAGGGTGGCGGGGGGGCGAGGAGATACGCAGTATTTT CSARVAGGRGDTQYF
TRBJ2-7 many . TRBV7-2 TGTGCCAGCAGCTTAGAGAAAGGATACGAGCAGTACTTC CASSLEKGYEQYF
TRBJ2-1 many TRBD2 TRBV20-1 TGCAGTGCTAGAGACCCTGCCAGGGTAGCGGGCCTCTACAATGAGCAGTTCTTC CSARDPARVAGLYNEQFF
TRBJ1-6 . . TRBV9 TGTGCCAGCAGCGTAGACCAGAATTCACCCCTCCACTTT CASSVDQNSPLHF
TRBJ2-3 many . TRBV28 TGTGCCAGCAGTTTACCGGGGAGCACAGATACGCAGTATTTT CASSLPGSTDTQYF
TRBJ2-1 many TRBD2 TRBV10-3 TGTGCCATCAGTGAACCCGGGAGGCCCAATGAGCAGTTCTTC CAISEPGRPNEQFF
TRBJ2-7 many . TRBV7-9 TGTGCCAGCAGCTTAGGGACATACGAGCAGTACTTC CASSLGTYEQYF
TRBJ1-5 few . TRBV12-3/TRBV12-4 TGTGCCAGCAGTTTAGTCGGATCCAATCAGCCCCAGCATTTT CASSLVGSNQPQHF
TRBJ2-7 few . TRBV20-1 TGCAGTGCCCACCCAAGCGGTACGAGCTCCTACGAGCAGTACTTC CSAHPSGTSSYEQYF
TRBJ2-7 many TRBD1 TRBV30 TGTGCCTGGAGTGTAGGGACAGGGATTTCCTACGAGCAGTACTTC CAWSVGTGISYEQYF
TRBJ2-2 many . TRBV7-2 TGTGCCAGCAGCTTAGAGGGGGAATTCAATGCTGGGGAGCTGTTTTTT CASSLEGEFNAGELFF
TRBJ2-1 . TRBD2 TRBV6-1 TGTGCCAGCAGTGGAGGGAGGGGAAGCAAACTTGAAGATGAGCAGTTCTTC CASSGGRGSKLEDEQFF
TRBJ2-3 few TRBD2 TRBV7-9 TGTGCCGGGGGGAGGGAGTTGACAGATACGCAGTATTTT CAGGRELTDTQYF
TRBJ1-4 . . TRBV20-1 TGCAGTGCTAGTCCCCCGGGGGGGAATGAAAAACTGTTTTTT CSASPPGGNEKLFF
TRBJ2-1 many . TRBV19 TGTGCCAGTAGTTCGAGGGAGGCGACGAGCTCCTACAATGAGCAGTTCTTC CASSSREATSSYNEQFF
TRBJ1-2 many . TRBV29-1 TGCAGCGTTGGAAACAGACTTAACTATGGCTACACCTTC CSVGNRLNYGYTF
TRBJ2-3 few TRBD2 TRBV14 TGTGCCAGCAGCCAAGCTAGCGGGAGGCACACAGATACGCAGTATTTT CASSQASGRHTDTQYF
TRBJ1-1 many . TRBV12-3/TRBV12-4 TGTGCCAGCAGTTTATTTGGCCCGAAGGAGGGCACTGAAGCTTTCTTT CASSLFGPKEGTEAFF
TRBJ2-1 many TRBD2 TRBV20-1 TGCAGTGCCCGACTAGCGGGGGTGCGTAATGAGCAGTTCTTC CSARLAGVRNEQFF
TRBJ2-1 . TRBD2 TRBV12-3/TRBV12-4 TGTGCCAGCAGCCCGGGACTAGCGGGGTTCGCTTCCTACAATGAGCAGTTCTTC CASSPGLAGFASYNEQFF
TRBJ2-1 once . TRBV24-1 TGTGCCACCAGTGATTCTGTTTCAGGAAAGTTCTTC CATSDSVSGKFF
TRBJ2-5 many . TRBV7-8 TGTGCCAGCAGCTGGGGCGGGAAGTACCAAGAGACCCAGTACTTC CASSWGGKYQETQYF
TRBJ2-1 few TRBD2 TRBV24-1 TGTGCCACCAGTGCAGGCGGCCGTGGGACTAGCGGGGACTCCTACAATGAGCAGTTCTTC CATSAGGRGTSGDSYNEQFF
TRBJ2-5 many TRBD2 TRBV12-3/TRBV12-4 TGTGCCAGCAGCATAGCGGGAGAGATAGAGACCCAGTACTTC CASSIAGEIETQYF
TRBJ2-2 many . TRBV7-8 TGTGCCAGCAGGAAAGCTTCGAACACCGGGGAGCTGTTTTTT CASRKASNTGELFF
TRBJ2-1 many TRBD2 TRBV5-5 TGTGCCAGCAGCCCAATCCGACTAGCGGGAGCCGATGAGCAGTTCTTC CASSPIRLAGADEQFF
TRBJ1-4 many TRBD1 TRBV7-8 TGTGCCAGCAGCTCCTACAGGGGGCGATCTAATGAAAAACTGTTTTTT CASSSYRGRSNEKLFF
TRBJ2-4 many . TRBV10-3 TGTGCCATCAGTGAGTCGGGGGAAGGCAAAAACATTCAGTACTTC CAISESGEGKNIQYF
TRBJ1-6 many . TRBV30 TGTGCCTGGAGAGAACCCAGGGGTAACTCACCCCTCCACTTT CAWREPRGNSPLHF
TRBJ2-1 . TRBD1 TRBV5-5 TGTGCCAGCAGCTTGGACAGGGGAACATACAATGAGCAGTTCTTC CASSLDRGTYNEQFF
TRBJ1-2 few . TRBV7-9 TGTGCCAGCAGCTTAAGTCCGGACTATGGCTACACCTTC CASSLSPDYGYTF
TRBJ2-3 many . TRBV6-5 TGTGCCAGCAGTTACTCGATACTAGCAGATACGCAGTATTTT CASSYSILADTQYF
TRBJ2-7 many . TRBV5-6 TGTGCCAGCAGCTTGGGCGCGGGCGAGCAGTACTTC CASSLGAGEQYF
TRBJ2-5 . . TRBV5-1 TGCGCCGGCAGCTTGGGTGACTTCCAGCCTGAGACCCAGTACTTC CAGSLGDFQPETQYF
TRBJ2-1 many . TRBV6-2/TRBV6-3 TGTGCCAGCAGTTATCAAGGGGGAGGACCTTACAATGAGCAGTTCTTC CASSYQGGGPYNEQFF
TRBJ2-3 many TRBD2 TRBV12-3/TRBV12-4 TGTGCCAGCAGTTTAGCTCTAGCGGGCACAGATACGCAGTATTTT CASSLALAGTDTQYF
TRBJ1-2 many . TRBV5-1 TGCGCCAGCAGGGACACTAACTATGGCTACACCTTC CASRDTNYGYTF
TRBJ1-5 many . TRBV7-6 TGTGCCAGCAGCTTATCGGGCAGAGCGGGCAATCAGCCCCAGCATTTT CASSLSGRAGNQPQHF
TRBJ2-2 . . TRBV7-8 TGTGCCAGCAGCTTAGCGGGTCAGGGCCTCGCCGGGGAGCTGTTTTTT CASSLAGQGLAGELFF
TRBJ2-2 many . TRBV20-1 TGCAGTGCTAGTAGGCAGATGAACACCGGGGAGCTGTTTTTT CSASRQMNTGELFF
TRBJ2-7 many . TRBV7-8 TGTGCCAGCATCTCCGGTGTGCAGTCCAACGAGCAGTACTTC CASISGVQSNEQYF
TRBJ2-7 many TRBD1 TRBV28 TGTGCCAGCAGCCCCTGGACAGGGTCCAGCTCCTACGAGCAGTACTTC CASSPWTGSSSYEQYF
TRBJ1-5 . . TRBV5-8 TGTGCCAGCAGCTTGCTCGCAGTCTCGCTAAATCAGCCCCAGCATTTT CASSLLAVSLNQPQHF
TRBJ2-7 . . TRBV7-2 TGTGCCAGCAGCACCTACCCCCTGGGGCAGAGCTACGAGCAGTACTTC CASSTYPLGQSYEQYF
TRBJ2-7 many TRBD2 TRBV12-3/TRBV12-4 TGTGCCAGCAGTCCCGGACTAGGTCCTTTCTACGAGCAGTACTTC CASSPGLGPFYEQYF
TRBJ1-1 . . TRBV20-1 TGCAGTGCTAGACCAGGACCTATTGGGACTGAAGCTTTCTTT CSARPGPIGTEAFF
TRBJ1-1 many TRBD1 TRBV20-1 TGCAGTGCTAGCGGGATAGACAGGGACACTGAAGCTTTCTTT CSASGIDRDTEAFF
TRBJ1-5 . TRBD1 TRBV5-5 TGTGCCAGCAGGGCACTCCTCCGGGACAGCCCCAATCAGCCCCAGCATTTT CASRALLRDSPNQPQHF
TRBJ2-1 few TRBD2 TRBV7-6 TGTGCCAGCAGCTTAGGGACTAGCGGGAGTGGTGAGCAGTTCTTC CASSLGTSGSGEQFF
TRBJ2-1 many . TRBV7-2 TGTGCCAGCAGCTTTGAGGCCCTTTACAATGAGCAGTTCTTC CASSFEALYNEQFF
TRBJ2-5 few . TRBV3-1 TGTGCCAGCAGCCAAAGTCTCATTGCGACCCAGTACTTC CASSQSLIATQYF
TRBJ1-5 . . TRBV6-5 TGTGCCAGCAGTTACTCCTCAGCGCACTATAGCAATCAGCCCCAGCATTTT CASSYSSAHYSNQPQHF
TRBJ2-5 few . TRBV6-6 TGTGCCAGCATCAGAGGGTACAGGGAGACCCAGTACTTC CASIRGYRETQYF
TRBJ1-5 many . TRBV6-2/TRBV6-3 TGTGCCAGCAGTCATTCCGGCCGACAGCCCCAGCATTTT CASSHSGRQPQHF